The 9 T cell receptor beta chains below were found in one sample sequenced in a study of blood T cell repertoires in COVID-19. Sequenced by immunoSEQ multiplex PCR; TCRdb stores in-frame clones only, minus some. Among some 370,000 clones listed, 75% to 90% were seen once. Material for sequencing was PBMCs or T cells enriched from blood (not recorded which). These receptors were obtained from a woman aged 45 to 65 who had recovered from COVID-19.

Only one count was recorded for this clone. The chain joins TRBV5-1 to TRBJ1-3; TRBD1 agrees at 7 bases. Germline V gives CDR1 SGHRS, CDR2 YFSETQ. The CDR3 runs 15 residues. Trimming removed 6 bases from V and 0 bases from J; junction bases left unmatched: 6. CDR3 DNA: TGCGCCAGCACCATGGGACAGTCCTCTGGAAACACCATATATTTT. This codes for CASTMGQSSGNTIYF. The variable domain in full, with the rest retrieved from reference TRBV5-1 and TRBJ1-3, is KAGVTQTPRYLIKTRGQQVTLSCSPISGHRSVSWYQQTPGQGLQFLFEYFSETQRNKGNFPGRFSGRQFSNSRSEMNVSTLELGDSALYLCASTMGQSSGNTIYFGEGSWLTVV.

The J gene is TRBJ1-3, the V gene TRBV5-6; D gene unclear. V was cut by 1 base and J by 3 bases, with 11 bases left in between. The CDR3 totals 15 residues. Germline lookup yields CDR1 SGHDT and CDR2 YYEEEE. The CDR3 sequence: CASSLLSSNGNTIYF. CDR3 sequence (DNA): TGTGCCAGCAGCTTGTTGTCGAGTAATGGAAACACCATATATTTT.

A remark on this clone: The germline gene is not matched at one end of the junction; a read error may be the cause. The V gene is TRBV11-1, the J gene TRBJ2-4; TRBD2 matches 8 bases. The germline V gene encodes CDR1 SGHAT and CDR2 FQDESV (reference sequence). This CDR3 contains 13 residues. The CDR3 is CASSLAPGLDINF. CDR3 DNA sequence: TGTGCCAGCAGCTTAGCGCCGGGACTAGATATCAACTTC.

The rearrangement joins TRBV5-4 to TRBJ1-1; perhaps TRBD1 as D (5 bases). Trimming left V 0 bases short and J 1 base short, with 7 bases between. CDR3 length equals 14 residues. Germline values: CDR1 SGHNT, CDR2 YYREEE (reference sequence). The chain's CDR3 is CASSLDGANTEAFF. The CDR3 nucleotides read TGTGCCAGCAGCTTGGATGGGGCGAACACTGAAGCTTTCTTT.

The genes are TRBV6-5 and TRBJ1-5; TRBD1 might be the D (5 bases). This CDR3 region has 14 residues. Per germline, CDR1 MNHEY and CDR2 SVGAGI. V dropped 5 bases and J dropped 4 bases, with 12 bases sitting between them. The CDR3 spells CASSRTTENQPQHF. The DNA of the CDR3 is TGTGCCAGCAGTCGCACGACAGAAAATCAGCCCCAGCATTTT.

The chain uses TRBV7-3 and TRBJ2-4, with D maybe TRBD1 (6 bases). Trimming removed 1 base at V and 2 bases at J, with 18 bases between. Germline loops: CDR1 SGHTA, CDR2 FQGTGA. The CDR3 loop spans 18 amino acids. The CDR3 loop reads CASSLMGRQVLSKNIQYF. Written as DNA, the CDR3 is TGTGCCAGCAGCTTAATGGGCCGACAGGTTCTTTCCAAAAACATTCAGTACTTC. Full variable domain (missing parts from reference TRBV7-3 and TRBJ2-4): GAGVSQTPSNKVTEKGKYVELRCDPISGHTALYWYRQSLGQGPEFLIYFQGTGAADDSGLPNDRFFAVRPEGSVSTLKIQRTERGDSAVYLCASSLMGRQVLSKNIQYFGAGTRLSVL.

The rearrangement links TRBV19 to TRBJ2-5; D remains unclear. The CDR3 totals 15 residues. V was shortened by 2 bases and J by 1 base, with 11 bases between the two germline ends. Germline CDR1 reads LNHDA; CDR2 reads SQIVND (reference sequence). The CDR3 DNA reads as TGTGCCAGTAGTATACAAGCTGACACCCAAGAGACCCAGTACTTC. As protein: CASSIQADTQETQYF.

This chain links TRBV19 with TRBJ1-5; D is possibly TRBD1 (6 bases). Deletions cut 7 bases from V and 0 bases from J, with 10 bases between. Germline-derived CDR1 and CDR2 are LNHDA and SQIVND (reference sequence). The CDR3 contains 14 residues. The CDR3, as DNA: TGTGCCAGTATTGGACAGCATAGCAATCAGCCCCAGCATTTT. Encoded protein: CASIGQHSNQPQHF.

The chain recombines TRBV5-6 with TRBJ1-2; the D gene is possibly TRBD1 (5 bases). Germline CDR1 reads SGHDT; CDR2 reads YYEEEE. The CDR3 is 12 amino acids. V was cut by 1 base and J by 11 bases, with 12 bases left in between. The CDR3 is CASSLWGDRYTF. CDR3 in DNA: TGTGCCAGCAGCTTGTGGGGCGATCGGTACACCTTC.